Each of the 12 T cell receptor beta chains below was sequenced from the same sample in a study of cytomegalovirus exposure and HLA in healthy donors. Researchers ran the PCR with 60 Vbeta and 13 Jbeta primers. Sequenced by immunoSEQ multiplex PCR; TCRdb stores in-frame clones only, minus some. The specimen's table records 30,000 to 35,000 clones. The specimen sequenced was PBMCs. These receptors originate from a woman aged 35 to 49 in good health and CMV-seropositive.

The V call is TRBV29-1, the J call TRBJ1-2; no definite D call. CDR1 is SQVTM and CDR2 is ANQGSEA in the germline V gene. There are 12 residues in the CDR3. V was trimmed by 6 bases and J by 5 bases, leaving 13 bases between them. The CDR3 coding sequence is TGCAGCGTCGAGGATATACCGTATGGCTACACCTTC. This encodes CSVEDIPYGYTF.

The CDR3 nucleotides are TGCGCCAGCAGCCAAGCCCGACAGGGCTCTGGAAACACCATATATTTT. As protein: CASSQARQGSGNTIYF. The chain employs TRBV4-1 and TRBJ1-3, with 7 bases fitting TRBD1. The J segment lost 0 bases and the V segment lost 1 base, leaving 3 bases of the junction unmatched. This CDR3 region has 16 residues. CDR1 is MGHRA and CDR2 is YSYEKL in the germline V gene.

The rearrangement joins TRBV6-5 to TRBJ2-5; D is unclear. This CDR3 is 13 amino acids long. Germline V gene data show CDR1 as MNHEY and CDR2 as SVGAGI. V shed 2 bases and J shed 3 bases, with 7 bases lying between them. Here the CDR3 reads CASSYATKETQYF. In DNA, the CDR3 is TGTGCCAGCAGTTACGCCACAAAAGAGACCCAGTACTTC.

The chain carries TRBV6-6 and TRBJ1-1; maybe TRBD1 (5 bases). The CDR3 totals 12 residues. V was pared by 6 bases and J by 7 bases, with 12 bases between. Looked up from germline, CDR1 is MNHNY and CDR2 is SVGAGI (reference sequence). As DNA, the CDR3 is TGTGCCAGCAGGTCCAGGGAAGGTGAAGCTTTCTTT. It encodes CASRSREGEAFF.

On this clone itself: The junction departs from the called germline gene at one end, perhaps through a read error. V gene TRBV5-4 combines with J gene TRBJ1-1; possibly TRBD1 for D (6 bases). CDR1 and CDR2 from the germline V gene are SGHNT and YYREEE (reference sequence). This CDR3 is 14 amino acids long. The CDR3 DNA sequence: TGTGCCACCAGCTTGGGGGGCCAGAACACTGAAGCTTTCTTT. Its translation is CATSLGGQNTEAFF.

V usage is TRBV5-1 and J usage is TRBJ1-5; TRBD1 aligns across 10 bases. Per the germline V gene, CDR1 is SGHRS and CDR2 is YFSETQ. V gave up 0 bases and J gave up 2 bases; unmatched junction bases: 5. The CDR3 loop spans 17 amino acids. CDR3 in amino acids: CASSLGDRGFGNQPQHF. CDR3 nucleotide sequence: TGCGCCAGCAGCTTGGGGGACAGGGGATTCGGCAATCAGCCCCAGCATTTT.

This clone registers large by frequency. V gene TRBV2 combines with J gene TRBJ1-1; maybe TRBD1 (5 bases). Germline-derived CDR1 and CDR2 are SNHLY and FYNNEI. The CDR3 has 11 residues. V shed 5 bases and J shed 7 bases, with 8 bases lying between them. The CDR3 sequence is CASSYDSEAFF. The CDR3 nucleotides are TGTGCCAGCAGTTACGACAGTGAAGCTTTCTTT.

CDR3 nucleotide sequence: TGCGCCAGCAGCCCGTTAGCGGGAGGGCCGTTCACCGGGGAGCTGTTTTTT. As protein: CASSPLAGGPFTGELFF. V and J are TRBV5-1 and TRBJ2-2; 11 positions agree with TRBD2. V shed 4 bases, J shed 4 bases, and the junction held 9 bases outside the gene matches. Germline CDR1 and CDR2: SGHRS and YFSETQ. The CDR3 runs 17 residues.

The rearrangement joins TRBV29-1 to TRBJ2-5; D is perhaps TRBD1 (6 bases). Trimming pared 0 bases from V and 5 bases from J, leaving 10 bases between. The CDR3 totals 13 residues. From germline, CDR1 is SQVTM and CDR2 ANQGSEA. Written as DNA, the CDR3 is TGCAGCGTTGAAGATCTGGGGGCGGAGACCCAGTACTTC. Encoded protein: CSVEDLGAETQYF.

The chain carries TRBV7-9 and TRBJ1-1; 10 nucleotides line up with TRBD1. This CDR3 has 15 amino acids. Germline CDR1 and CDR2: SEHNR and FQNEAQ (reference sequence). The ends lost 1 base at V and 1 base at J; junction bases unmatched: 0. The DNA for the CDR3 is TGTGCCAGCAGCTTAGGACAGGGGGCGAACACTGAAGCTTTCTTT. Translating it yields CASSLGQGANTEAFF.

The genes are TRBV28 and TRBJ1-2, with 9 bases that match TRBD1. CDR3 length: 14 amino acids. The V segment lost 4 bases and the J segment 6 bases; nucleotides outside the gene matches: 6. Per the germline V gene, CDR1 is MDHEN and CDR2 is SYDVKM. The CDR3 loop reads CASSSPGTGNGYTF. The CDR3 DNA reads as TGTGCCAGCAGTTCTCCCGGGACAGGGAATGGCTACACCTTC.

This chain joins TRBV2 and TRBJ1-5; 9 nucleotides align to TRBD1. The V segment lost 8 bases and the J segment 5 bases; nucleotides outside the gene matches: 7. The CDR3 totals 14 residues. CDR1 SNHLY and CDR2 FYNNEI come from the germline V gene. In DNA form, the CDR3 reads TGTGCCAGCCGGGGGACAGGGAGGCATCAGCCCCAGCATTTT. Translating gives CASRGTGRHQPQHF.